These 23 T cell receptor beta chains were all obtained from the same sample, sequenced in a study of blood T cell repertoires in COVID-19. Sequencing was performed with immunoSEQ multiplex PCR; in TCRdb, only in-frame clones are kept and a portion is missing. The table shows about half a million clones, with less than 90% occurring only once. Material for sequencing was PBMCs or T cells enriched from blood (not recorded which). These receptors were collected from an older woman who had recovered from COVID-19.

The gene calls are TRBV11-2 and TRBJ1-6; TRBD1 might be the D (6 bases). Germline CDR1 and CDR2: SGHAT and FQNNGV. The CDR3 consists of 18 residues. The V end lost 3 bases, the J end lost 0 bases, and 15 bases lay between the germline ends. The DNA for the CDR3 is TGTGCCAGCAGCTTGCATAGTACAGGGAGCTCCTATAATTCACCCCTCCACTTT. Its translation: CASSLHSTGSSYNSPLHF.

This chain joins TRBV6-2 or TRBV6-3 and TRBJ2-7; 9 bases are shared with TRBD1. V was clipped by 5 bases and J by 3 bases; unmatched bases: 11. CDR3 length equals 16 residues. CDR1 MNHEY and CDR2 SVGEGT come from the germline V gene. The CDR3 here is CASSGPSRDRDYEQYV. The CDR3 nucleotides read TGTGCCAGCAGTGGACCGTCCCGGGACAGGGACTACGAGCAGTACGTC.

The gene calls are TRBV15 and TRBJ1-1, with 7 nucleotides matching TRBD1. Germline-derived CDR1 and CDR2 are LNHNV and YYDKDF (reference sequence). V shed 0 bases, J shed 1 base, and the junction held 8 bases outside the gene matches. The CDR3 spans 17 residues. This CDR3 is CATSRDLQGPSNTEAFF. The CDR3 DNA follows: TGTGCCACCAGCAGAGATCTACAGGGGCCATCGAACACTGAAGCTTTCTTT.

The chain links TRBV18 to TRBJ2-7; 11 positions match TRBD1. Per the germline V gene, CDR1 is KGHSH and CDR2 is LQKENI. Trimming cost V 5 bases and J 3 bases; bases outside gene matches: 6. The CDR3 covers 15 residues. CDR3 sequence (DNA): TGTGCCAGCTCAGCCTGGGACAGGGGGTACTACGAGCAGTACTTC. Its translation: CASSAWDRGYYEQYF.

The chain employs TRBV24-1 and TRBJ2-3; D gene uncertain. The germline gives CDR1 KGHDR, CDR2 SFDVKD. The V gene lost 4 bases and the J gene lost 1 base, with 8 bases spanning the gap. This CDR3 is 14 amino acids long. The CDR3 sequence: CATSDRRGTDTQYF. DNA for the CDR3: TGTGCCACCAGTGACCGCCGAGGCACAGATACGCAGTATTTT.

The rearrangement uses TRBV12-5 and TRBJ1-1; 8 bases align to TRBD1. CDR3 length: 14 residues. The V segment lost 5 bases and the J segment 4 bases; nucleotides outside the gene matches: 6. Germline V gene data show CDR1 as LGHNT and CDR2 as FRNRAP. CDR3 region: CASGKTGVGTEAFF. DNA of the CDR3: TGTGCTAGTGGTAAGACAGGGGTCGGCACTGAAGCTTTCTTT.

A remark on this clone: Other DNA sequences in this specimen translate into the identical CDR3. The V gene is TRBV6-5, the J gene TRBJ1-2; D not resolved. The germline V gene has CDR1 MNHEY and CDR2 SVGAGI. V was trimmed by 2 bases and J by 7 bases, leaving 11 bases between them. This CDR3 comprises 13 residues. CDR3 in DNA: TGTGCCAGCAGTTACGGATTCGGCGGTGGCTACACCTTC. It yields the protein CASSYGFGGGYTF.

The chain employs TRBV24-1 and TRBJ1-2; 7 nucleotides line up with TRBD1. Losses at the gene ends were 4 bases for V and 5 bases for J; bases not matched to a gene: 9. The CDR3 extends over 15 amino acids. Per germline, CDR1 KGHDR and CDR2 SFDVKD. The CDR3 bases are TGTGCCACCAGTGAGGAAAGACAGGGTGGATATGGCTACACCTTC. Residues: CATSEERQGGYGYTF.

This chain connects TRBV13 to TRBJ2-7, with 9 bases fitting TRBD2. The CDR3 has 15 residues. Trimming cost V 2 bases and J 1 base; bases outside gene matches: 3. Germline CDR1 is PRHDT and CDR2 is FYEKMQ (reference sequence). The DNA of the CDR3 is TGTGCCAGCAGCTTACAGCGGGGGGATTCCTACGAGCAGTACTTC. Residues: CASSLQRGDSYEQYF.

A remark on this clone: At one end the junction does not follow the germline gene, possibly because of a read error. The chain carries TRBV25-1 and TRBJ2-7; D remains unclear. CDR3 length equals 12 residues. CDR1 and CDR2 (germline): MGHDK, SYGVNS. The CDR3 region has the DNA TGTGCCAGCAGTGATGGCTCCAACGAGCAGTACTTC. Translating gives CASSDGSNEQYF.

The chain carries TRBV24-1 and TRBJ2-7; 8 nucleotides line up with TRBD1. The V gene's germline CDR1 is KGHDR and CDR2 SFDVKD. The junction had 3 bases not matched to a gene; V was cut back by 3 bases and J by 3 bases. CDR3 length: 14 amino acids. CDR3 amino acids: CATSDDRGGYEQYF. CDR3 in DNA: TGTGCCACCAGTGATGACAGGGGCGGCTACGAGCAGTACTTC.

The chain employs TRBV5-4 and TRBJ1-5; no clear D. The ends were cut back, 0 bases at V and 3 bases at J, with 7 bases in the middle. CDR3 length equals 14 residues. In germline, CDR1 is SGHNT, CDR2 YYREEE (reference sequence). This chain's CDR3 is CASSLGGHNQPQHF. The CDR3 bases are TGTGCCAGCAGCTTGGGAGGCCACAATCAGCCCCAGCATTTT.

The chain carries TRBV7-8 and TRBJ2-3, with D tentatively TRBD2 (5 bases). With 2 bases removed from V and 3 bases from J, the gap between germline ends came to 12 bases. CDR1 is SGHVS, CDR2 FQNEAQ, per germline. The CDR3 has 15 amino acids. The CDR3 nucleotides are TGTGCCAGCAGCTTACAGAGCCGGGGTACAGATACGCAGTATTTT. It yields the protein CASSLQSRGTDTQYF.

The chain is built from TRBV2 and TRBJ1-2; 7 nucleotides agree with TRBD1. The CDR3 loop spans 18 amino acids. J was trimmed by 4 bases and V by 3 bases; bases with no gene match: 17. From germline, CDR1 is SNHLY and CDR2 FYNNEI. The CDR3 loop reads CASSDTHGQAPDFYGYTF. As DNA, the CDR3 is TGTGCCAGCAGTGACACACATGGACAGGCACCCGATTTCTATGGCTACACCTTC.

This chain uses TRBV19 with TRBJ1-1; 9 bases are a match to TRBD1. Per the germline V gene, CDR1 is LNHDA and CDR2 is SQIVND (reference sequence). The CDR3 runs to 16 residues. V lost 5 bases and J lost 4; bases outside the gene matches: 11. The CDR3 nucleotides are TGTGCCAGTAGTCCCGGGACAGGGCAGGGTGGCACTGAAGCTTTCTTT. Its protein product is CASSPGTGQGGTEAFF.

The chain couples TRBV24-1 to TRBJ1-2, with TRBD1 as a possible D gene (6 bases). This CDR3 has 13 amino acids. From germline, CDR1 is KGHDR and CDR2 SFDVKD. Trimming pared 1 base from V and 7 bases from J, leaving 9 bases between. CDR3 in DNA: TGTGCCACCAGTGATTTATCCAGGGGTGGCTACACCTTC. Amino acids: CATSDLSRGGYTF.

CDR3 in DNA: TGTGCCAGCAGCGAACAGGGGTGGCCCTACGAGCAGTACTTC. As protein: CASSEQGWPYEQYF. This sequence joins TRBV2 and TRBJ2-7; 7 bases are a match to TRBD1. The V and J ends lost 6 bases and 2 bases, in that order; junction bases with no gene match: 7. Germline V lookup: CDR1 SNHLY, CDR2 FYNNEI. This CDR3 region has 14 residues.

CDR3 sequence (DNA): TGTGCCACGAGAGGGGGAAGGGCAACTAATGAAAAACTGTTTTTT. This gives the protein CATRGGRATNEKLFF. The chain joins TRBV24-1 to TRBJ1-4; the D gene is possibly TRBD1 (6 bases). With 10 bases removed from V and 0 bases from J, the gap between germline ends came to 14 bases. The CDR3 consists of 15 residues. Germline lookup yields CDR1 KGHDR and CDR2 SFDVKD.

J is TRBJ2-1 and V is TRBV6-2 or TRBV6-3; 13 bases match TRBD2. Germline loops: CDR1 MNHEY, CDR2 SVGEGT. The V segment lost 6 bases and the J segment 8 bases; nucleotides outside the gene matches: 7. The CDR3 is 15 residues long. CDR3 loop: CASSSEGLAGYEQFF. CDR3 in DNA: TGTGCCAGCAGCTCTGAGGGACTAGCGGGGTATGAGCAGTTCTTC.

V and J are TRBV6-2 or TRBV6-3 and TRBJ1-2; D gene ambiguous. The CDR3 consists of 12 residues. Trimming cost V 4 bases and J 4 bases, with 7 bases left between them. CDR1 and CDR2 from the germline V gene are MNHEY and SVGEGT. CDR3 residues: CASSSQFYGYTF. CDR3 nucleotides: TGTGCCAGCAGTTCACAGTTCTATGGCTACACCTTC.

This chain links TRBV24-1 with TRBJ2-6, with TRBD1 identical over 9 bases. The CDR3 spans 16 residues. The J segment lost 7 bases and the V segment lost 2 bases, leaving 5 bases of the junction unmatched. Germline loops: CDR1 KGHDR, CDR2 SFDVKD. This CDR3 reads CATSDSGTGLANVLTF. The CDR3 bases are TGTGCCACCAGTGATTCCGGGACAGGGTTAGCCAACGTCCTGACTTTC.

The V and J genes are TRBV6-5 and TRBJ1-1; TRBD1 aligns across 7 bases. The CDR3 loop spans 16 amino acids. The V gene's germline CDR1 is MNHEY and CDR2 SVGAGI. The V and J ends lost 2 bases and 1 base, in that order; junction bases with no gene match: 7. The CDR3 DNA sequence: TGTGCCAGCAGTTACGAGGGGGCGAAGGCGAACACTGAAGCTTTCTTT. It yields the protein CASSYEGAKANTEAFF.

The chain links TRBV27 to TRBJ2-1, with D tentatively TRBD2 (5 bases). From germline, CDR1 is MNHEY and CDR2 SMNVEV (reference sequence). Deletions cut 2 bases from V and 9 bases from J, with 17 bases between. The CDR3 consists of 15 residues. CDR3 sequence (DNA): TGTGCCAGCAGTTTAGTACGGAATCTGGGGAGTGAGCAGTTCTTC. Translation: CASSLVRNLGSEQFF.